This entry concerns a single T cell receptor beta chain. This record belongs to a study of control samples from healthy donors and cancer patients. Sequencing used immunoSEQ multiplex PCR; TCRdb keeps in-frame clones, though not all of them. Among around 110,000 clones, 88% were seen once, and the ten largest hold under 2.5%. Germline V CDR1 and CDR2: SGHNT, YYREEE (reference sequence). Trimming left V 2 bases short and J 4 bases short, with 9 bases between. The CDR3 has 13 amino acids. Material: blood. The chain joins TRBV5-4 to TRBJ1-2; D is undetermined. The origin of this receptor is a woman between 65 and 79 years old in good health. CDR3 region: CASSFLGTYGYTF. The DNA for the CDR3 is TGTGCCAGCAGCTTTCTGGGTACCTATGGCTACACCTTC.